This T cell receptor (beta chain) was recovered during a study of cytotoxic CD8 clonotypes in ibrutinib-treated CLL. Germline-derived CDR1 and CDR2 are SGHNT and YYREEE (reference sequence). The CDR3 length is 13 residues. Trimming shortened V by 1 base and J by 0 bases, and 4 bases separated the two germline ends. TCRdb keeps only in-frame clones here, not all; method: immunoSEQ multiplex PCR. This sample yields 140,000 or so clones, of which about four fifths are seen a single time; around 13% belongs to the top ten. The receptor was isolated from a human donor with chronic lymphocytic leukemia. The sample was PBMCs, taken after 12 months of ibrutinib treatment. This chain uses TRBV5-4 with TRBJ2-5; D gene unclear. CDR3 sequence (DNA): TGTGCCAGCAGCTTGATCAACCAAGAGACCCAGTACTTC. Residues: CASSLINQETQYF.